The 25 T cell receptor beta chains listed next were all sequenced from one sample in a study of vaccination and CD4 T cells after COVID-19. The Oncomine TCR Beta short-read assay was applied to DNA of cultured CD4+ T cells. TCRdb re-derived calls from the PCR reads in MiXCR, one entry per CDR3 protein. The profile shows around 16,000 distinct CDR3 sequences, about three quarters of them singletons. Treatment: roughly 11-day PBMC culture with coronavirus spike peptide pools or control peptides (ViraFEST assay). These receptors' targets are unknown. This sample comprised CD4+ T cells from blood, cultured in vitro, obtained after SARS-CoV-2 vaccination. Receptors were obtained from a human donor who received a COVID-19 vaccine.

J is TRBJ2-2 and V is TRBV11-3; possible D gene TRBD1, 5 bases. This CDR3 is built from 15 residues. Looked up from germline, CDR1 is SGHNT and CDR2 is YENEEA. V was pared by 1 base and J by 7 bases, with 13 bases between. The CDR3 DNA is TGTGCCAGCAGCTTAGGACAGACTTCAGGCGGGGAGCTGTTTTTT. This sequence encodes CASSLGQTSGGELFF. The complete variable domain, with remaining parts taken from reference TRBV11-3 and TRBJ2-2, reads EAGVVQSPRYKIIEKKQPVAFWCNPISGHNTLYWYLQNLGQGPELLIRYENEEAVDDSQLPKDRFSAERLKGVDSTLKIQPAELGDSAVYLCASSLGQTSGGELFFGEGSRLTVL.

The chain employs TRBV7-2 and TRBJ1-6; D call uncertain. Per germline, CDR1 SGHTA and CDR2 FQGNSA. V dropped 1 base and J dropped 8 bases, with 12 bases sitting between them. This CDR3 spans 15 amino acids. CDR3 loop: CASSLGGRAYSPLHF. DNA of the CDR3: TGTGCCAGCAGCTTAGGAGGGAGGGCATATTCACCCCTCCACTTT.

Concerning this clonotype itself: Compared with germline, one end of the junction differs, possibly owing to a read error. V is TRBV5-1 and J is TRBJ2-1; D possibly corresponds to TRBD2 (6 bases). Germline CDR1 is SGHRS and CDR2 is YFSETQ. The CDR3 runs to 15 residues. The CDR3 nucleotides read TGCGCCAGCAGCTTGGTAGGGCAGGGCGGGAATGAGCGGTTCTTC. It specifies CASSLVGQGGNERFF.

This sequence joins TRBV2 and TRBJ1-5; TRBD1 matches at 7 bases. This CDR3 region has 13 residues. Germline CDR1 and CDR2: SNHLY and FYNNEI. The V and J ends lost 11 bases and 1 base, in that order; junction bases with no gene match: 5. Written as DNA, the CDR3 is TGTGCCGGTGGGACAGACAGCAATCAGCCCCAGCATTTT. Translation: CAGGTDSNQPQHF.

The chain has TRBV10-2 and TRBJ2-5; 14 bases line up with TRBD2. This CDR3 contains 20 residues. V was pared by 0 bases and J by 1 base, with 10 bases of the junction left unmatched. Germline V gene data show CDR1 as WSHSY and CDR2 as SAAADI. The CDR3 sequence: CASSESKLTSGGDRQETQYF. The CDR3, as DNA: TGCGCCAGCAGTGAGTCGAAATTGACTAGCGGGGGGGATCGCCAAGAGACCCAGTACTTC.

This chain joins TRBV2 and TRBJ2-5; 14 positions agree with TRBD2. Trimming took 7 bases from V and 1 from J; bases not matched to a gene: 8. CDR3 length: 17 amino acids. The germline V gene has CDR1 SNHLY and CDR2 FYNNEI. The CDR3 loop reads CASIPGLAGAIQETQYF. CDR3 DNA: TGTGCCAGCATTCCGGGACTAGCGGGGGCAATCCAAGAGACCCAGTACTTC. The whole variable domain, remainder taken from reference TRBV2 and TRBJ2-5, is EPEVTQTPSHQVTQMGQEVILRCVPISNHLYFYWYRQILGQKVEFLVSFYNNEISEKSEIFDDQFSVERPDGSNFTLKIRSTKLEDSAMYFCASIPGLAGAIQETQYFGPGTRLLVL.

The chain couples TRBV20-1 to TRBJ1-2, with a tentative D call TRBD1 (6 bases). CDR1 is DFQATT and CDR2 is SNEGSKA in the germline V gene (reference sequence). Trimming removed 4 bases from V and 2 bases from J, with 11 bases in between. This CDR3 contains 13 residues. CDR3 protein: CSATQGTNYGYTF. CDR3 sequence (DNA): TGCAGTGCTACTCAGGGGACCAACTATGGCTACACCTTC.

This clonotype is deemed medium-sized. In DNA form, the CDR3 reads TGTGCCAGCAGTGAATCAGGGATGGGGACCCAGTACTTC. Translating gives CASSESGMGTQYF. The chain employs TRBV6-1 and TRBJ2-5; TRBD1 might be the D (5 bases). This CDR3 comprises 13 residues. Germline CDR1 reads MNHNS; CDR2 reads SASEGT. Deletions cut 2 bases from V and 7 bases from J, with 11 bases between.

This chain's CDR3 is CAISETGGADNSPLHF. CDR3 DNA: TGTGCCATCAGTGAGACAGGGGGCGCGGATAATTCACCCCTCCACTTT. The chain carries TRBV10-3 and TRBJ1-6; 9 bases map to TRBD1. The length of the CDR3 is 16 residues. The J segment lost 5 bases and the V segment lost 2 bases, leaving 4 bases of the junction unmatched. Germline V gene data show CDR1 as ENHRY and CDR2 as SYGVKD.

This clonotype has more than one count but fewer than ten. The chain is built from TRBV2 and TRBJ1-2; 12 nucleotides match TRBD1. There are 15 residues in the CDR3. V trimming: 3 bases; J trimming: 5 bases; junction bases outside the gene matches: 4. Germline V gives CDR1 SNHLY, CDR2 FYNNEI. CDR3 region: CASSEWDRGQYGYTF. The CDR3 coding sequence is TGTGCCAGCAGTGAGTGGGACAGGGGGCAATATGGCTACACCTTC.

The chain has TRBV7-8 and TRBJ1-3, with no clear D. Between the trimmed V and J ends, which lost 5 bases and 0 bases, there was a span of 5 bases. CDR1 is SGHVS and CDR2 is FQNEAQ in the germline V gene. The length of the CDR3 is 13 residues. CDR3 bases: TGTGCCAGCAGCCCCAACTCTGGAAACACCATATATTTT. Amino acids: CASSPNSGNTIYF.

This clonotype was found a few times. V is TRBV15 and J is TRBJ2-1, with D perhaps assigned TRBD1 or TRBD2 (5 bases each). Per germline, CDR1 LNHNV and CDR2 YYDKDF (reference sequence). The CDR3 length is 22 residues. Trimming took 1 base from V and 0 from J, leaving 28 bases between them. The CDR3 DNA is TGTGCCACCAGCAGAGGGGGGTTGGGTTTGATAGGACGAAGGGTCTCCTACAATGAGCAGTTCTTC. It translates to CATSRGGLGLIGRRVSYNEQFF.

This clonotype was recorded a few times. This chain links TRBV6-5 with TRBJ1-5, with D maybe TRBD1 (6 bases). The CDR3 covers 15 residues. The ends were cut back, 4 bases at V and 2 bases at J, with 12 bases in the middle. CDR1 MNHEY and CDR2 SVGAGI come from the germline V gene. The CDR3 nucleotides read TGTGCCAGCAGTTCCCTAGGGGGGGGCAATCAGCCCCAGCATTTT. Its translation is CASSSLGGGNQPQHF.

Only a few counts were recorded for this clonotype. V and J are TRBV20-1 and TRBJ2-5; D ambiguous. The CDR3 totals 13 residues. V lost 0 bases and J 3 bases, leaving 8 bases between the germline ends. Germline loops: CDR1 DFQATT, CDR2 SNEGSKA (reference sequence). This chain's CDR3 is CSARDQVKETQYF. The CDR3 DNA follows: TGCAGTGCTAGAGATCAAGTAAAAGAGACCCAGTACTTC.

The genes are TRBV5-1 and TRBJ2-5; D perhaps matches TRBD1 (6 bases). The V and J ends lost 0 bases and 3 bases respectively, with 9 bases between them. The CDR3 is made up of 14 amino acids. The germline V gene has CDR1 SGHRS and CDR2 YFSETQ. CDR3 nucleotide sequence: TGCGCCAGCAGCTTGGCGGGACAAGAAGAGACCCAGTACTTC. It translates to CASSLAGQEETQYF.

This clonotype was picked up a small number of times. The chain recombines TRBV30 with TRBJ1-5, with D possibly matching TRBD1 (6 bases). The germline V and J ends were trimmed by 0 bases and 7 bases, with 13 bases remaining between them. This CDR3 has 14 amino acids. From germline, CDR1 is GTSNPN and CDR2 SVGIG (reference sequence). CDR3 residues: CAWSVEGVRQPQHF. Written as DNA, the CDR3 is TGTGCCTGGAGTGTAGAGGGGGTACGCCAGCCCCAGCATTTT.

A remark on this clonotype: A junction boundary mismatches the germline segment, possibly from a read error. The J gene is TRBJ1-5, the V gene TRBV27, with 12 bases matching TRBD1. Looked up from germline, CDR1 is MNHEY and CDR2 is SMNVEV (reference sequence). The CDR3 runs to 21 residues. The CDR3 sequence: CASRPYTPGTGGFYSNQLQHF. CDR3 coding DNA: TGTGCCAGCAGACCTTATACCCCGGGGACAGGGGGCTTTTATAGCAATCAGCTCCAGCATTTT.

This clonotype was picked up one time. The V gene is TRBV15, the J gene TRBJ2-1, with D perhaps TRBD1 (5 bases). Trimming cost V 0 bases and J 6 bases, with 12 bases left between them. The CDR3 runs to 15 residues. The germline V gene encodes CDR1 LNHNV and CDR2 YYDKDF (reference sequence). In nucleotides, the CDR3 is TGTGCCACCAGCAGAGATAGGGGTTGGTTCAATGAGCAGTTCTTC. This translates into CATSRDRGWFNEQFF.

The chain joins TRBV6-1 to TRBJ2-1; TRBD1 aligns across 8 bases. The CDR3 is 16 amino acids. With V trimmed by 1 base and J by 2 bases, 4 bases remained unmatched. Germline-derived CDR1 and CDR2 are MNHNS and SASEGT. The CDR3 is CASSEGRGPAYNEQFF. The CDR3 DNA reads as TGTGCCAGCAGTGAAGGCAGGGGGCCGGCCTACAATGAGCAGTTCTTC.

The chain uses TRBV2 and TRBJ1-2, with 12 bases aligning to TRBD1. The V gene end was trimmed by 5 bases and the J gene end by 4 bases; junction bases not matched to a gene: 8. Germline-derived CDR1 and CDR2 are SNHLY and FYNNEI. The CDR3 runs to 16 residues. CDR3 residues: CASSPRDRGLGYGYTF. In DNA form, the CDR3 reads TGTGCCAGCAGTCCCCGGGACAGGGGGCTTGGCTATGGCTACACCTTC.

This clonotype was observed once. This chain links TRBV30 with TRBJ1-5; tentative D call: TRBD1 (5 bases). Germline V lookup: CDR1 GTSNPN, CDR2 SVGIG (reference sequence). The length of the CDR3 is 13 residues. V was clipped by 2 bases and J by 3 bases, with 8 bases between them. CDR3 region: CAWSRGTNQPQHF. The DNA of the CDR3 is TGTGCCTGGAGTAGGGGTACCAATCAGCCCCAGCATTTT.

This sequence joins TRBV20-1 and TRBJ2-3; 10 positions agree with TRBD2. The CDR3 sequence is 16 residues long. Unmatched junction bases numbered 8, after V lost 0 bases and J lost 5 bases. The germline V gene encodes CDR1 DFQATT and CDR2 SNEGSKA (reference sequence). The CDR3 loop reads CSARDFQRGGQDTQYF. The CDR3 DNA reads TGCAGTGCTAGAGATTTCCAGCGGGGGGGCCAAGATACGCAGTATTTT.

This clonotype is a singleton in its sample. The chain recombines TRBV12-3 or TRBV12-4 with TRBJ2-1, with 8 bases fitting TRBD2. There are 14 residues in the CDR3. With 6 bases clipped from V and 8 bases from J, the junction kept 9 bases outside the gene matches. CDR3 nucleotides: TGTGCCAGCAGGCCCGGGACTAGTGGGGATGAGCAGTTCTTC. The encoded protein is CASRPGTSGDEQFF.

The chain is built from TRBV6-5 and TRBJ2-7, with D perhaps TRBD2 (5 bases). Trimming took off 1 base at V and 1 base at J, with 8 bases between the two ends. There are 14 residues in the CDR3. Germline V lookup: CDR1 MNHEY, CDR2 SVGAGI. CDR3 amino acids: CASSYYRESYEQYF. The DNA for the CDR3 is TGTGCCAGCAGTTACTATCGGGAATCCTACGAGCAGTACTTC.

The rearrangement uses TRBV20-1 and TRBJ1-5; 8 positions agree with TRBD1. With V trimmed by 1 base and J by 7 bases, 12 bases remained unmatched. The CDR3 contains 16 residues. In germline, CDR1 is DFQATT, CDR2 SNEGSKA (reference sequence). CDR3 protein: CSARALWAGGGQPQHF. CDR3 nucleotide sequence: TGCAGTGCTAGAGCCCTGTGGGCAGGGGGCGGCCAGCCCCAGCATTTT.